This T cell receptor beta chain is drawn from a study of T cell clonality in common variable immunodeficiency. Points from the study as a whole: Compared with healthy controls, CVID subjects showed increased TCRbeta clonality, mostly in about a third. Compared with controls, CVID subjects had fewer shared TCRbeta clones.

Equal genomic DNA amounts from CVID and control samples were sequenced. TCRdb's copy holds only in-frame clones and misses some; the assay was immunoSEQ multiplex PCR. The sample is made up of 40,000 or so clones, none counted only once. CDR3 length: 13 amino acids. Per the germline V gene, CDR1 is SGHDT and CDR2 is YYEEEE. Trimming left V 0 bases short and J 2 bases short, with 5 bases between. This clone has a count of ten or more. No antigen is known for it. The DNA ends 3 residues before the CDR3 does, and the rest of the CDR3 is filled in from the germline J gene. This TCR was sampled from a person aged 18 to 75 in good health. The specimen sequenced was peripheral blood mononuclear cells. The rearrangement uses TRBV5-6 and TRBJ2-5; D gene ambiguous. The DNA read from the CDR3 is TGTGCCAGCAGCTTGGACTATCAAGAGACC. Translated: CASSLDYQET. The full CDR3 is CASSLDYQETQYF.